This TCR beta chain is drawn from a study of shared clonotypes between healthy human individuals. Deep-level assay runs were performed. Here immunoSEQ multiplex PCR was the method, and the copy in TCRdb shows in-frame clones only, minus some. The sample records about 650,000 clones, around 95% being singletons. The naive CD8 subset, CD45RO-negative cells positively selected for CCR7, excluded terminally differentiated effector memory CD45RA+ cells. Every contributor of samples was a Caucasian grown-up residing in Nashville, Tennessee. Study outcomes and limitations: The authors expected sequencing depth to affect clonotype sharing among donors.

The ends were cut back, 1 base at V and 7 bases at J, with 11 bases in the middle. This CDR3 is 13 amino acids long. Germline CDR1 reads LNHDA; CDR2 reads SQIVND (reference sequence). This clone was recorded only once. Its antigen is currently unknown. J is TRBJ2-7 and V is TRBV19, with D unresolved. The clonotype was recovered from a woman in her thirties in good health. The sample consisted of naive CD8+ T cells sorted from blood. DNA of the CDR3: TGTGCCAGTAGTATAGCGTCCCCTCGGGAGCAGTACTTC. This gives the protein CASSIASPREQYF.